The 20 T cell receptor beta chains below were found in one sample sequenced in a study of T cell responses to AZD1222 COVID-19 vaccine. Sequencing used immunoSEQ multiplex PCR; TCRdb keeps in-frame clones, though not all of them. Of 140,000 or so clones detected, 85% to 90% appear once; the ten largest clones hold about 1.5%. Sequencing was performed on peripheral blood, taken on day 0 of AZD1222 vaccination. The receptor set was obtained from an adult in good health.

This chain joins TRBV19 and TRBJ1-6; no reliable D call. Trimming cost V 1 base and J 9 bases, with 13 bases left between them. Germline V gene data show CDR1 as LNHDA and CDR2 as SQIVND (reference sequence). This CDR3 contains 15 residues. DNA for the CDR3: TGTGCCAGTAGTATAGGGGGAGGCTTAGCTTCACCCCTCCACTTT. It yields the protein CASSIGGGLASPLHF.

This chain links TRBV5-6 with TRBJ2-7; maybe TRBD2 (5 bases). Deletions cut 2 bases from V and 2 bases from J, with 11 bases between. This CDR3 spans 14 amino acids. Germline assignment: CDR1 SGHDT and CDR2 YYEEEE. The CDR3 nucleotides read TGTGCCAGCAGCTTACGCCGGGGAGCCTACGAGCAGTACTTC. It codes for CASSLRRGAYEQYF.

This clone was counted a single time. The rearrangement links TRBV11-2 to TRBJ2-5; perhaps TRBD2 as D (5 bases). CDR1 and CDR2 (germline): SGHAT, FQNNGV. The V end was cut by 1 base, the J end by 5 bases, with 14 bases between. The CDR3 has 15 residues. Here the CDR3 DNA reads TGTGCCAGCAGCTTAGTCGACGGGGTCGGGGAGACCCAGTACTTC. Its translation is CASSLVDGVGETQYF.

The chain combines TRBV15 with TRBJ2-7; 8 bases agree with TRBD1. The CDR3 contains 15 residues. Germline CDR1 is LNHNV and CDR2 is YYDKDF (reference sequence). J was trimmed by 6 bases and V by 4 bases; bases with no gene match: 11. The CDR3 DNA is TGTGCCACCAGCACAGACAGCCTAACAGGGGGCGAGCAGTACTTC. Protein product: CATSTDSLTGGEQYF.

This sequence joins TRBV19 and TRBJ1-6; D gene unclear. Trimming shortened V by 5 bases and J by 6 bases, and 11 bases separated the two germline ends. Germline V gives CDR1 LNHDA, CDR2 SQIVND (reference sequence). This CDR3 comprises 14 residues. In nucleotides, the CDR3 is TGTGCCAGTAGTCCCGAACGGGGTAATTCACCCCTCCACTTT. Protein sequence: CASSPERGNSPLHF.

In nucleotides, the CDR3 is TGTGCCAGCAGTAATCCAGGCTGGGCAGGGGGGGAAGAGACCCAGTACTTC. It specifies CASSNPGWAGGEETQYF. The chain combines TRBV11-2 with TRBJ2-5; either TRBD1 or TRBD2 may supply D (7 bases each). Germline V gene data show CDR1 as SGHAT and CDR2 as FQNNGV. This CDR3 has 17 amino acids. V lost 6 bases, J lost 3 bases, and 23 bases lay in between.

This chain connects TRBV5-6 to TRBJ2-7; TRBD2 might be the D (6 bases). The CDR3 covers 12 residues. CDR1 is SGHDT, CDR2 YYEEEE, per germline. Trimming removed 5 bases at V and 3 bases at J, with 9 bases between. CDR3 protein: CASSVGGYEQYF. The CDR3 DNA is TGTGCCAGCAGTGTCGGGGGCTACGAGCAGTACTTC.

The gene calls are TRBV4-1 and TRBJ2-5; the match to TRBD2 covers 9 bases. The V gene's germline CDR1 is MGHRA and CDR2 YSYEKL. The CDR3 is 16 residues long. V dropped 6 bases and J dropped 3; count of bases not matched to a gene: 11. The CDR3 sequence is CASRRGRASGEETQYF. CDR3 coding DNA: TGCGCCAGCAGAAGAGGGAGAGCTAGCGGGGAAGAGACCCAGTACTTC.

The chain is built from TRBV5-1 and TRBJ2-5, with D possibly matching TRBD1 (5 bases). V lost 0 bases and J 0 bases, leaving 9 bases between the germline ends. The CDR3 extends over 15 amino acids. Germline CDR1 is SGHRS and CDR2 is YFSETQ. The CDR3 DNA follows: TGCGCCAGCAGCTTGGATTGGGGCCACCAAGAGACCCAGTACTTC. It encodes CASSLDWGHQETQYF.

This clone was picked up one time. The V and J genes are TRBV6-5 and TRBJ1-5; unclear D gene. The CDR3 length is 13 residues. Germline CDR1 is MNHEY and CDR2 is SVGAGI. The CDR3 protein is CASGRYSNQPQHF. Here the CDR3 DNA reads TGTGCATCGGGCAGGTATAGCAATCAGCCCCAGCATTTT.

This chain joins TRBV7-9 and TRBJ2-1, with TRBD1 matching over 9 bases. CDR3 length: 15 residues. Trimming at V came to 2 bases and at J to 4 bases, leaving 3 bases not matched to a gene. Germline CDR1 reads SEHNR; CDR2 reads FQNEAQ (reference sequence). The CDR3 region has the DNA TGTGCCAGCAGCTTAAGACAGGGGGGTTACAATGAGCAGTTCTTC. It yields the protein CASSLRQGGYNEQFF.

V is TRBV30 and J is TRBJ1-2, with D uncertain. The V end lost 0 bases, the J end lost 4 bases, and 15 bases lay between the germline ends. CDR3 size: 15 residues. Per germline, CDR1 GTSNPN and CDR2 SVGIG (reference sequence). CDR3 region: CAWSVLRVRLYGYTF. CDR3 nucleotides: TGTGCCTGGAGTGTACTGCGTGTCCGCCTCTATGGCTACACCTTC. Drawing the rest from reference TRBV30 and TRBJ1-2, the complete variable domain is SQTIHQWPATLVQPVGSPLSLECTVEGTSNPNLYWYRQAAGRGLQLLFYSVGIGQISSEVPQNLSASRPQDRQFILSSKKLLLSDSGFYLCAWSVLRVRLYGYTFGSGTRLTVV.

The genes are TRBV30 and TRBJ1-5; D unresolved. Germline V gives CDR1 GTSNPN, CDR2 SVGIG (reference sequence). This CDR3 region has 13 residues. The CDR3 sequence is CAQRFGGGQPQHF. The CDR3 DNA reads TGTGCTCAGCGGTTCGGAGGCGGTCAGCCCCAGCATTTT.

The rearrangement links TRBV27 to TRBJ2-7; no definite D call. V lost 5 bases and J 0 bases, leaving 17 bases between the germline ends. The CDR3 is made up of 16 amino acids. CDR1 and CDR2 (germline): MNHEY, SMNVEV (reference sequence). The CDR3 region is CASSLSRLVSSYEQYF. Written as DNA, the CDR3 is TGTGCCAGCAGTCTTTCCAGGCTTGTGAGCTCCTACGAGCAGTACTTC.

The chain employs TRBV5-5 and TRBJ2-1; the D gene is possibly TRBD2 (5 bases). The CDR3 length is 13 residues. The V end lost 3 bases, the J end lost 10 bases, and 14 bases lay between the germline ends. Germline CDR1 SGHKS, CDR2 YYEKEE (reference sequence). The CDR3 reads CASSSVNIAEQFF. In nucleotides, the CDR3 is TGTGCCAGCAGCTCCGTCAACATAGCGGAGCAGTTCTTC.

The V and J genes are TRBV5-4 and TRBJ1-6; D is ambiguous. V lost 1 base and J lost 7, with 6 bases in between. The CDR3 is 13 residues long. Germline V gives CDR1 SGHNT, CDR2 YYREEE (reference sequence). The CDR3 sequence is CASSLKGNSPLHF. CDR3 DNA: TGTGCCAGCAGCTTGAAGGGAAATTCACCCCTCCACTTT.

This clone was picked up a small number of times. The V and J genes are TRBV27 and TRBJ1-2; 7 bases match TRBD1. Germline V gene sequence: CDR1 MNHEY, CDR2 SMNVEV (reference sequence). CDR3 size: 14 residues. V trimming: 4 bases; J trimming: 5 bases; junction bases outside the gene matches: 7. CDR3 coding DNA: TGTGCCAGCAGTTACGCCGACAGGGTATATGGCTACACCTTC. Translation gives CASSYADRVYGYTF.

This chain joins TRBV14 and TRBJ2-7; 7 bases agree with TRBD1. Losses at the gene ends were 2 bases for V and 4 bases for J; bases not matched to a gene: 5. CDR3 length: 14 residues. Per the germline V gene, CDR1 is SGHDN and CDR2 is FVKESK. The CDR3: CASSQTRDRYEQYF. As DNA, the CDR3 is TGTGCCAGCAGCCAAACACGGGACAGATACGAGCAGTACTTC.

The chain carries TRBV28 and TRBJ2-5; D tentatively fits TRBD1 or TRBD2 (5 bases each). This CDR3 has 13 residues. Germline loops: CDR1 MDHEN, CDR2 SYDVKM. V was shortened by 5 bases and J by 7 bases, with 14 bases between the two germline ends. The CDR3, as DNA: TGTGCCAGCAGTGGGACCGGCCCGTGGACCCAGTACTTC. Translating it yields CASSGTGPWTQYF.

V is TRBV7-3 and J is TRBJ2-2, with 11 positions matching TRBD1. This CDR3 has 16 amino acids. Germline values: CDR1 SGHTA, CDR2 FQGTGA. With V trimmed by 5 bases and J by 4 bases, 6 bases remained unmatched. In DNA form, the CDR3 reads TGTGCCAGCAGCCAACCCGGGACAGGGGGCACCGGGGAGCTGTTTTTT. Translating gives CASSQPGTGGTGELFF.